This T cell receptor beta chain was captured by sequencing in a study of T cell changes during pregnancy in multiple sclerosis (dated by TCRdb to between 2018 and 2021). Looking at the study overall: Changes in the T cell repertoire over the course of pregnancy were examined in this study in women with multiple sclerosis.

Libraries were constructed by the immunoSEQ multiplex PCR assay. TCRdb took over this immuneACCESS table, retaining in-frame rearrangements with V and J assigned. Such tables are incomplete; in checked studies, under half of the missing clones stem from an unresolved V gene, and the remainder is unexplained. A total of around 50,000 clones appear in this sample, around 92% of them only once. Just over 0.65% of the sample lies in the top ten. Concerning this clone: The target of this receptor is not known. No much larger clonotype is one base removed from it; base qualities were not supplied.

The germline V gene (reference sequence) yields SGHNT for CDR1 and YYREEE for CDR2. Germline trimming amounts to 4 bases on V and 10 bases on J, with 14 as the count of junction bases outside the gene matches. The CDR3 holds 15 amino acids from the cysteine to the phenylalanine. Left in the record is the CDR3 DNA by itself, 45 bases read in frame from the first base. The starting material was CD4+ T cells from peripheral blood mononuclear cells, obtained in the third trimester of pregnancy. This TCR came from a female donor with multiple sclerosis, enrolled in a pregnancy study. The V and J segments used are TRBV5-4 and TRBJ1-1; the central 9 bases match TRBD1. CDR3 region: CASSPGTGSSWVAFF. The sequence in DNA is TGTGCCAGCAGCCCTGGGACAGGGTCGTCTTGGGTAGCTTTCTTT.